Included here is one T cell receptor (beta chain) sequence, with context. Its binding antigen is unknown. The input lacks base qualities; no much larger clone sits a single base away. The entry originates in a study of blood T cell repertoires in COVID-19 (dated by TCRdb to 2019 to 2021). Turning to the overall study: Collaborator samples came from the United States, Italy and Spain and covered acute and convalescent phases of COVID-19. HLA class I and class II types, where available, came from metadata supplied by the sample provider rather than from assay-based typing. The repertoires were released in a freely available public database intended as a resource for research on the immune response to SARS-CoV-2. The samples were drawn from two sources: the first 160 participants of the ongoing ImmuneRACE study, and 950 to 1,500 subjects contributed by 6 global collaborators. The dataset comprised deeply sampled blood TCRbeta repertoires from subjects exposed to, actively infected with, or recovered from COVID-19. The prospective study material was composed of cDNA or gDNA derived from T cells, B-cell-depleted T cells, or PBMCs. Nearly every sample came with metadata listing a de-identified subject ID, COVID-19 status, age in years and sex. General findings and caveats noted by the study authors: The amount of clinical and demographic metadata varied by source and participant and was provided uncurated.

At one collaborating source in Seattle, patients were enrolled during active infection and were followed longitudinally through the course of disease. Each collaborating institution followed its own protocols to collect whole blood in K2EDTA tubes. For TCRbeta analysis, collaborators shipped samples in one of three forms: frozen whole blood, isolated PBMCs, or DNA extracted from either of those sample types. TCRbeta CDR3 regions were amplified from genomic DNA using the immunoSEQ Assay, a bias-controlled multiplex PCR. Processing in the source paper ran as follows. Nucleated cell counts per sample were estimated from amplification of reference gene primers within the assay. Sequence reads were collapsed and filtered to measure the absolute abundance of every unique TCRbeta CDR3 rearrangement. For each sample, productive Simpson clonality was calculated as the square root of Simpson's diversity index over productive rearrangements. TCRdb retrieved this table from immuneACCESS and kept in-frame rearrangements only. Not all clones are present; in checked studies, unresolved V genes account for under half, and no reason is known for the remainder. The V and J calls and clone size come from that table; D and trimming were worked out from the DNA. This sample gives 300,000 to 450,000 clones in total; more than 75% of them show up just once. The ten top clones hold 2.3% of the sample.

Including cysteine and phenylalanine, the CDR3 has 15 amino acids. Here the CDR3 DNA is all that survives: 45 bases in frame from base 1. CDR1 SGHAT and CDR2 FQNNGV were looked up in the germline V gene. V is trimmed back by 4 bases and J by 4 bases, and the junction contains 3 bases that no gene match accounts for. Sequenced: peripheral blood. The receptor's source is a woman aged 60-75 years with COVID-19, enrolled during active disease. This chain joins TRBV11-2 to TRBJ2-1; 11 central bases correspond to TRBD1. The CDR3 corresponds to CASSWGQGVYNEQFF. The nucleotide sequence is given as TGTGCCAGCAGCTGGGGACAGGGGGTTTACAATGAGCAGTTCTTC.